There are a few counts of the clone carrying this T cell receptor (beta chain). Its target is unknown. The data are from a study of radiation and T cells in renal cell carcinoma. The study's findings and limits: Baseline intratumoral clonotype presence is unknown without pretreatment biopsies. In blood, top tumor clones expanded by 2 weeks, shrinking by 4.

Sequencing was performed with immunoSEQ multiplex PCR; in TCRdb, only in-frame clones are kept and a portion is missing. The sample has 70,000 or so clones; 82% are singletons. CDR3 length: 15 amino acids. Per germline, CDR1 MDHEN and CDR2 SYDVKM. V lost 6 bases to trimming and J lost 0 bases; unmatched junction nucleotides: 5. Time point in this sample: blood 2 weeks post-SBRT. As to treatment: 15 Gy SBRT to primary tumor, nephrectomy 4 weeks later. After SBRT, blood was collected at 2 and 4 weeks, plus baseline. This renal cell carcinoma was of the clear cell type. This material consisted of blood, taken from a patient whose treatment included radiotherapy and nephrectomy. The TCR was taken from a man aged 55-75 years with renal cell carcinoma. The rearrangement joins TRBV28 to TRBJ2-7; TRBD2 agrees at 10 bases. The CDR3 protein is CASSSLAGVSYEQYF. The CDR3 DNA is TGTGCCAGCAGCAGCCTAGCGGGAGTCTCCTACGAGCAGTACTTC.